The sequence of this T cell receptor (beta chain) was determined in a study of blood T cell repertoires in COVID-19 (dated by TCRdb to the early 2020s). The study in broad terms: Samples from collaborators originated in the United States, Italy and Spain and spanned both the acute and convalescent phases of COVID-19. The dataset comprised deeply sampled blood TCRbeta repertoires from subjects exposed to, actively infected with, or recovered from COVID-19. The prospective study material was composed of cDNA or gDNA derived from T cells, B-cell-depleted T cells, or PBMCs. Where HLA class I and class II types were available, the types were taken from metadata supplied by the sample provider, not from assay-based typing. The repertoires were released in a freely available public database meant as a resource for research on the immune response to SARS-CoV-2. A de-identified subject ID, COVID-19 status, age in years and sex were almost always included in the sample metadata. The samples were drawn from two sources: the first 160 participants of the ongoing ImmuneRACE study, and 1,000 to 1,500 subjects contributed by 6 global collaborators. General study outcomes and caveats: How much clinical and demographic metadata was included differed by source and by participant, and the metadata was provided uncurated.

With regard to this clone: Its antigen is not yet known. Base qualities are missing; no much larger clone stands one base away.

The immunoSEQ Assay, a bias-controlled multiplex PCR, was used to amplify TCRbeta CDR3 regions from genomic DNA. Under the source paper's analysis protocol: Nucleated cell counts per sample were estimated from amplification of reference gene primers within the assay. Sequence reads were collapsed and filtered to measure the absolute abundance of every unique TCRbeta CDR3 rearrangement. For each sample, productive Simpson clonality was calculated as the square root of Simpson's diversity index over productive rearrangements. Here the immuneACCESS table is served through TCRdb, limited to in-frame sequences with V and J called. Missing clones are a known gap in these copies; in checked studies unresolved V genes cover under half, and the rest lacks a known reason. V and J calls and clone size are given by that table; D and trimming were obtained from the DNA. This sample lists roughly 250,000 clones; around 81% were detected once. Clones ranked in the top ten supply around 6.5% of the sample.

The germline V gene gives CDR1 as MNHEY and CDR2 as SVGAGI. From the cysteine through the phenylalanine, the CDR3 covers 13 amino acids. Just CDR3 DNA is preserved here, 39 bases in frame from base 1. Unmatched junction bases come to 8, with V trimmed by 10 bases and J by 5 bases. The collaborating institutions used their own protocols to collect whole blood in K2EDTA tubes. For TCRbeta analysis, collaborator samples were shipped as frozen whole blood, as isolated PBMCs, or as DNA extracted from either sample type. This receptor was taken from a woman aged 60-75 years with active or convalescent COVID-19. The rearrangement joined TRBV6-5 to TRBJ1-2, and TRBD1 matches 9 of the central bases. Sequencing was carried out using peripheral blood. The DNA reads as follows: TGTGCCATTACGGACAGGGGAGGGTATGGCTACACCTTC. This encodes CAITDRGGYGYTF.